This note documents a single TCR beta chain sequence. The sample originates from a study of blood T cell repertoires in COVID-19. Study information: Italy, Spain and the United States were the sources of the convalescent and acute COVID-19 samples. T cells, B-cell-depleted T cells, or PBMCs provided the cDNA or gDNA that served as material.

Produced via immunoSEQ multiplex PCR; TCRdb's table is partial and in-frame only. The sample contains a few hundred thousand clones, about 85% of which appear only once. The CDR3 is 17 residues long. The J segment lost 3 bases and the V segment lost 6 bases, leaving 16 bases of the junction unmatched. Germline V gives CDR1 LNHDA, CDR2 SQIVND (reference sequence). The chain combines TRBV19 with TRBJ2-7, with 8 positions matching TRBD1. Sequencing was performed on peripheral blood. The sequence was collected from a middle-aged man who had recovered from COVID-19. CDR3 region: CASSQRLGQGESYEQYF. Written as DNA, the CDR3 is TGTGCCAGTAGCCAGAGGCTAGGACAGGGAGAGAGCTACGAGCAGTACTTC.